A selection of T cell receptor beta chains follows, all from one sample in a study of blood T cells in healthy people across ages. A single record per CDR3 protein comes from TCRdb applying MiXCR to the 5' RACE reads. This sample has hundreds of thousands of distinct CDR3 sequences, with around a fifth found just once. Sequences were obtained from blood. The receptors were gathered from a man in his sixties or seventies in good health. Each CDR3 is given with its conserved first and last residue. Fields, in order: V gene, clone size, J gene, CDR3 protein. Part of the rows lack a size; the others show once, few, many or a class for expanded clones.

v_call: TRBV5-6; clone_size: few; j_call: TRBJ2-2; cdr3_aa: CASSPDTFTGELFF
v_call: TRBV20-1; clone_size: NA; j_call: TRBJ2-1; cdr3_aa: CSPKGVLSYNEQFF
v_call: TRBV18; clone_size: few; j_call: TRBJ2-5; cdr3_aa: CASSPVVVAKTQYF
v_call: TRBV25-1; clone_size: NA; j_call: TRBJ2-2; cdr3_aa: CASSASRGETEELFF
v_call: TRBV20-1; clone_size: many; j_call: TRBJ2-3; cdr3_aa: CSARDSPVNTQYF
v_call: TRBV20-1; clone_size: many; j_call: TRBJ1-4; cdr3_aa: CSAREGTGSSEKLFF
v_call: TRBV20-1; clone_size: NA; j_call: TRBJ2-1; cdr3_aa: CSAAGTTYNEQFF
v_call: TRBV12-3/TRBV12-4; clone_size: few; j_call: TRBJ2-2; cdr3_aa: CASSLEVVTGELFF
v_call: TRBV20-1; clone_size: NA; j_call: NA; cdr3_aa: CGGLAGETQYF
v_call: TRBV6-6; clone_size: NA; j_call: TRBJ1-4; cdr3_aa: CASSIQVGDEKLSF
v_call: TRBV27; clone_size: few; j_call: TRBJ1-2; cdr3_aa: CASSLNGGGYTF
v_call: TRBV7-3; clone_size: NA; j_call: TRBJ2-4; cdr3_aa: CASSLDAGANIQYF
v_call: TRBV20-1; clone_size: NA; j_call: TRBJ2-4; cdr3_aa: CSARSATEFDIQYF
v_call: TRBV29-1; clone_size: NA; j_call: TRBJ2-5; cdr3_aa: CSVPKTGSLEETQYF
v_call: TRBV5-1; clone_size: NA; j_call: TRBJ1-4; cdr3_aa: CASSLDRAELLFF
v_call: TRBV21-1; clone_size: NA; j_call: TRBJ2-6; cdr3_aa: CASSQRQGAFGANVLTF
v_call: TRBV4-2; clone_size: NA; j_call: TRBJ2-7; cdr3_aa: CASSTGTDPYEQYF
v_call: TRBV20-1; clone_size: few; j_call: NA; cdr3_aa: CSATGLIYEQYF
v_call: TRBV7-2; clone_size: NA; j_call: TRBJ2-5; cdr3_aa: CASSLEGLTQETQYF
v_call: TRBV7-9; clone_size: few; j_call: TRBJ1-1; cdr3_aa: CASSKENTEAFF
v_call: TRBV29-1; clone_size: NA; j_call: TRBJ2-1; cdr3_aa: CSVGRAGENEQFF
v_call: TRBV12-3/TRBV12-4; clone_size: few; j_call: TRBJ2-3; cdr3_aa: CASSTRPTTDTQYF
v_call: TRBV10-3; clone_size: NA; j_call: TRBJ1-1; cdr3_aa: CAIKPQGNTEAFF
v_call: TRBV5-6; clone_size: NA; j_call: TRBJ2-7; cdr3_aa: CASSFRISYEQYF
v_call: TRBV6-1; clone_size: NA; j_call: TRBJ2-5; cdr3_aa: CANSEPTILQETQYF
v_call: TRBV19; clone_size: few; j_call: TRBJ1-5; cdr3_aa: CASSMVVGQPQHF
v_call: TRBV4-1; clone_size: NA; j_call: TRBJ2-1; cdr3_aa: CASSQGGLAGGPSNELFF
v_call: TRBV12-3/TRBV12-4; clone_size: many; j_call: TRBJ2-5; cdr3_aa: CASSLSPGTEETQYF
v_call: TRBV6-2/TRBV6-3; clone_size: NA; j_call: TRBJ2-3; cdr3_aa: CASRQGTGVGTDTQYF
v_call: TRBV7-2; clone_size: NA; j_call: TRBJ2-5; cdr3_aa: CASSISTSSEETQYF
v_call: TRBV4-2; clone_size: few; j_call: TRBJ2-2; cdr3_aa: CASSQEEGLNTGELFF
v_call: TRBV5-1; clone_size: NA; j_call: TRBJ2-7; cdr3_aa: CASSLGTDFYEQYF
v_call: TRBV3-1; clone_size: NA; j_call: TRBJ2-7; cdr3_aa: CASSRGLAGPLYEQYF
v_call: TRBV11-1; clone_size: few; j_call: NA; cdr3_aa: CASKGGNRSYEQYF
v_call: TRBV5-6; clone_size: NA; j_call: TRBJ2-1; cdr3_aa: CASSLGGTFYNEQFF
v_call: TRBV3-1; clone_size: once; j_call: TRBJ1-5; cdr3_aa: CASSQGGLNQPQHF
v_call: TRBV29-1; clone_size: NA; j_call: TRBJ1-2; cdr3_aa: CSVYLVREGYGYTF
v_call: TRBV28; clone_size: NA; j_call: TRBJ2-7; cdr3_aa: CASSVPPGQGYYEQYF
v_call: TRBV7-2; clone_size: NA; j_call: TRBJ2-5; cdr3_aa: CASNGDRAQETQYF
v_call: TRBV18; clone_size: few; j_call: NA; cdr3_aa: CAGSFDRVRATYEQYF
v_call: TRBV7-8; clone_size: NA; j_call: TRBJ2-2; cdr3_aa: CASRQLGTSGIPGELFF
v_call: TRBV19; clone_size: NA; j_call: TRBJ2-3; cdr3_aa: CASRYSGGSDTQYF
v_call: TRBV21-1; clone_size: NA; j_call: TRBJ1-1; cdr3_aa: CASSKVRRRNAEAFF
v_call: TRBV4-2; clone_size: NA; j_call: TRBJ2-1; cdr3_aa: CASSEEIFYNEQFF